This is a list of T cell receptor beta chains from one sample in a study of blood T cell repertoires in COVID-19. Using immunoSEQ multiplex PCR, the repertoire was profiled, and TCRdb retains in-frame clones only, with some absent. The data hold 250,000 to 400,000 clones, with around 90% observed a single time. The material sequenced was peripheral blood. The receptors derive from a woman in her twenties or thirties with COVID-19, enrolled during active disease. The CDR3 runs from the conserved cysteine through the conserved F or W. D genes are given only for firm matches. Only part of the rows carry a size: once, few, many, or a class if the clone is expanded.

cdr3_aa: CASSGQLNTEAFF
cdr3_nt: TGTGCCAGCAGTGGACAGCTGAACACTGAAGCTTTCTTT
d_call: NA
j_call: TRBJ1-1
clone_size: NA
v_call: TRBV7-9

cdr3_aa: CASSSTGTMKNEKLFF
cdr3_nt: TGTGCCAGCAGCTCGACCGGGACAATGAAGAATGAAAAACTGTTTTTT
d_call: NA
j_call: TRBJ1-4
clone_size: NA
v_call: TRBV5-6

cdr3_aa: CASSFFTGGHEQYF
cdr3_nt: TGTGCCAGCAGCTTCTTCACAGGGGGCCACGAGCAGTACTTC
d_call: TRBD1
j_call: TRBJ2-7
clone_size: NA
v_call: TRBV11-2

cdr3_aa: CASTGGGYEQYF
cdr3_nt: TGTGCCAGTACAGGGGGCGGGTACGAGCAGTACTTC
d_call: TRBD1
j_call: TRBJ2-7
clone_size: NA
v_call: TRBV19

cdr3_aa: CASSETTLNEQFF
cdr3_nt: TGTGCCAGCAGCGAAACCACTTTAAATGAGCAGTTCTTC
d_call: NA
j_call: TRBJ2-1
clone_size: NA
v_call: TRBV7-9

cdr3_aa: CASSIGQNTGELFF
cdr3_nt: TGCGCCAGCAGTATCGGACAGAACACCGGGGAGCTGTTTTTT
d_call: NA
j_call: TRBJ2-2
clone_size: NA
v_call: TRBV5-1

cdr3_aa: CASSPGTGLEAFF
cdr3_nt: TGTGCCAGTAGTCCAGGGACAGGGCTTGAAGCTTTCTTT
d_call: TRBD1
j_call: TRBJ1-1
clone_size: NA
v_call: TRBV19

cdr3_aa: CASSSGTAPYEQYF
cdr3_nt: TGCGCCAGCAGCTCCGGGACAGCCCCCTACGAGCAGTACTTC
d_call: TRBD1
j_call: TRBJ2-7
clone_size: NA
v_call: TRBV5-1

cdr3_aa: CASSPYSYNSPLHF
cdr3_nt: TGTGCCAGCAGTCCCTACTCCTATAATTCACCCCTCCACTTT
d_call: NA
j_call: TRBJ1-6
clone_size: once
v_call: TRBV6-5

cdr3_aa: CASSLSRPRLGLTDTQYF
cdr3_nt: TGTGCCAGCAGTCTAAGCCGCCCCCGACTAGGACTGACAGATACGCAGTATTTT
d_call: NA
j_call: TRBJ2-3
clone_size: NA
v_call: TRBV6-2/TRBV6-3

cdr3_aa: CASSQKNYGYTF
cdr3_nt: TGTGCCAGCAGCCAGAAGAACTATGGCTACACCTTC
d_call: NA
j_call: TRBJ1-2
clone_size: NA
v_call: TRBV28

cdr3_aa: CASSTNSGNTIYF
cdr3_nt: TGTGCCAGTAGTACCAACTCTGGAAACACCATATATTTT
d_call: NA
j_call: TRBJ1-3
clone_size: NA
v_call: TRBV19

cdr3_aa: CASSLGDSSHYGYTF
cdr3_nt: TGTGCCAGCAGCTTGGGGGACAGCTCTCACTATGGCTACACCTTC
d_call: TRBD1
j_call: TRBJ1-2
clone_size: NA
v_call: TRBV5-8

cdr3_aa: CASSKAGRGSSARITEAFF
cdr3_nt: TGTGCCAGCAGTAAAGCGGGGCGGGGCAGCTCAGCCCGAATAACTGAAGCTTTCTTT
d_call: NA
j_call: TRBJ1-1
clone_size: NA
v_call: TRBV11-2

cdr3_aa: CASRDRANTEAFF
cdr3_nt: TGCGCCAGCAGGGACAGGGCGAACACTGAAGCTTTCTTT
d_call: TRBD1
j_call: TRBJ1-1
clone_size: NA
v_call: TRBV10-1

cdr3_aa: CAWSVQGGTGELFF
cdr3_nt: TGTGCCTGGAGTGTACAGGGAGGGACCGGGGAGCTGTTTTTT
d_call: NA
j_call: TRBJ2-2
clone_size: NA
v_call: TRBV30

cdr3_aa: CAISESTGLRDEQYF
cdr3_nt: TGTGCCATCAGTGAGTCTACAGGGTTAAGGGACGAGCAGTACTTC
d_call: NA
j_call: TRBJ2-7
clone_size: many
v_call: TRBV10-3

cdr3_aa: CASSQELATGKDYTF
cdr3_nt: TGTGCCAGCAGCCAAGAGTTAGCCACAGGAAAAGACTACACCTTC
d_call: NA
j_call: TRBJ1-2
clone_size: once
v_call: TRBV4-2

cdr3_aa: CASSTPGTGGLAGAADTQYF
cdr3_nt: TGTGCCAGCAGTACCCCCGGGACAGGGGGACTAGCGGGAGCGGCAGATACGCAGTATTTT
d_call: TRBD2
j_call: TRBJ2-3
clone_size: NA
v_call: TRBV7-6

cdr3_aa: CASSEERGTEAFF
cdr3_nt: TGTGCCAGCAGTGAAGAAAGGGGAACTGAAGCTTTCTTT
d_call: NA
j_call: TRBJ1-1
clone_size: NA
v_call: TRBV2

cdr3_aa: CASRASSGTVYEQYF
cdr3_nt: TGTGCCAGCAGGGCTAGTAGCGGGACCGTATACGAGCAGTACTTC
d_call: TRBD2
j_call: TRBJ2-7
clone_size: NA
v_call: TRBV6-5

cdr3_aa: CASSQRTPSGRNEQYF
cdr3_nt: TGTGCCAGCAGCCAACGTACGCCTAGCGGGAGGAACGAGCAGTACTTC
d_call: TRBD2
j_call: TRBJ2-7
clone_size: NA
v_call: TRBV3-1/TRBV3-2

cdr3_aa: CASSEAQGYNTEAFF
cdr3_nt: TGTGCCAGCAGTGAAGCGCAGGGGTACAACACTGAAGCTTTCTTT
d_call: NA
j_call: TRBJ1-1
clone_size: NA
v_call: TRBV6-1

cdr3_aa: CASSIQGNTGELFF
cdr3_nt: TGTGCCAGTAGTATACAGGGGAACACCGGGGAGCTGTTTTTT
d_call: NA
j_call: TRBJ2-2
clone_size: NA
v_call: TRBV19

cdr3_aa: CASSPQVPATNTGELFF
cdr3_nt: TGTGCCAGCTCACCACAGGTTCCAGCGACGAACACCGGGGAGCTGTTTTTT
d_call: NA
j_call: TRBJ2-2
clone_size: NA
v_call: TRBV18

cdr3_aa: CASGLVPKRRGTGELFF
cdr3_nt: TGTGCTAGTGGTTTGGTACCGAAGCGTAGGGGCACCGGGGAGCTGTTTTTT
d_call: NA
j_call: TRBJ2-2
clone_size: NA
v_call: TRBV12-5

cdr3_aa: CASTEGYEQFF
cdr3_nt: TGTGCCAGCACGGAGGGCTATGAGCAGTTCTTC
d_call: NA
j_call: TRBJ2-1
clone_size: NA
v_call: TRBV11-2

cdr3_aa: CASSLGLRDRHNSPLHF
cdr3_nt: TGTGCCAGCAGCTTAGGTCTCCGGGACAGGCATAATTCACCCCTCCACTTT
d_call: TRBD1
j_call: TRBJ1-6
clone_size: NA
v_call: TRBV7-9

cdr3_aa: CASSASPEAALYNEQFF
cdr3_nt: TGCGCCAGCAGCGCCAGCCCGGAAGCGGCCCTTTACAATGAGCAGTTCTTC
d_call: NA
j_call: TRBJ2-1
clone_size: NA
v_call: TRBV5-1

cdr3_aa: CASSPPQSPNYGYTF
cdr3_nt: TGTGCCAGCAGCCCACCCCAGTCCCCAAACTATGGCTACACCTTC
d_call: NA
j_call: TRBJ1-2
clone_size: NA
v_call: TRBV11-2

cdr3_aa: CSVASGTLNTEAFF
cdr3_nt: TGCAGCGTTGCCTCCGGGACATTAAACACTGAAGCTTTCTTT
d_call: NA
j_call: TRBJ1-1
clone_size: NA
v_call: TRBV29-1

cdr3_aa: CASSNRESGNTIYF
cdr3_nt: TGTGCCAGTAGCAACAGGGAATCTGGAAACACCATATATTTT
d_call: NA
j_call: TRBJ1-3
clone_size: NA
v_call: TRBV19

cdr3_aa: CASSLGAQQFF
cdr3_nt: TGTGCCAGCAGCTTGGGAGCGCAGCAGTTCTTC
d_call: NA
j_call: TRBJ2-1
clone_size: NA
v_call: TRBV5-6

cdr3_aa: CASSFLAASGNNEQFF
cdr3_nt: TGTGCCAGCAGTTTTCTTGCGGCTAGCGGGAACAATGAGCAGTTCTTC
d_call: TRBD2
j_call: TRBJ2-1
clone_size: NA
v_call: TRBV27

cdr3_aa: CASREGYSYEQYF
cdr3_nt: TGCGCCAGCAGGGAGGGTTATTCCTACGAGCAGTACTTC
d_call: NA
j_call: TRBJ2-7
clone_size: NA
v_call: TRBV5-1

cdr3_aa: CAISEPGLAGDYGYTF
cdr3_nt: TGTGCCATCAGTGAGCCCGGGTTGGCCGGGGACTATGGCTACACCTTC
d_call: NA
j_call: TRBJ1-2
clone_size: NA
v_call: TRBV10-3

cdr3_aa: CASSSIPRTGVTEAFF
cdr3_nt: TGTGCCAGCAGCTCTATTCCACGGACAGGGGTGACTGAAGCTTTCTTT
d_call: TRBD1
j_call: TRBJ1-1
clone_size: once
v_call: TRBV5-4